This T cell receptor beta chain was obtained from a study of T cell changes during pregnancy in multiple sclerosis. This CDR3 has 12 residues. Germline-derived CDR1 and CDR2 are MNHEY and SMNVEV (reference sequence). V lost 11 bases to trimming and J lost 3 bases, with 13 bases between them. Only in-frame clones appear in the TCRdb table, and some are missing; sequencing was by immunoSEQ multiplex PCR. Of about 25,000 clones listed, around 87% are singletons. The sample was CD4+ T cells from peripheral blood mononuclear cells, taken in the second trimester of pregnancy. The receptor was derived from a female donor in good health, enrolled as a control in a pregnancy study. V gene TRBV27 combines with J gene TRBJ1-2; no reliable D call. The CDR3 DNA reads TGTGCCCGCCGAGAGCTGGACTATGGCTACACCTTC. This translates into CARRELDYGYTF.